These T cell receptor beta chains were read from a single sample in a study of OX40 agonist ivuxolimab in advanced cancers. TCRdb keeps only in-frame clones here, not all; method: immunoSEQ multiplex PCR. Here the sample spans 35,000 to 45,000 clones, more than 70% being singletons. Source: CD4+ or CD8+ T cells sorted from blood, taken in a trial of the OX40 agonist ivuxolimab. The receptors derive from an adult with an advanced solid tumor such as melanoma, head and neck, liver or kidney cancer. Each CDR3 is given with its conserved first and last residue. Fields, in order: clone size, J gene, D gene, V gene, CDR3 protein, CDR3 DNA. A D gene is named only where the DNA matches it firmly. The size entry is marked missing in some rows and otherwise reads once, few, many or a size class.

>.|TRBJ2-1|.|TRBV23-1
CASSQSHRTLYNEQFF
TGCGCCAGCAGTCAATCACATCGGACATTGTACAATGAGCAGTTCTTC
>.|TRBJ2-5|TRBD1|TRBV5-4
CASRWDREEGETQYF
TGTGCCAGCAGGTGGGACAGGGAGGAGGGGGAGACCCAGTACTTC
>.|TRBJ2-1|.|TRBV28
CATAGPNSYNEQFF
TGTGCCACCGCAGGACCAAACTCCTACAATGAGCAGTTCTTC
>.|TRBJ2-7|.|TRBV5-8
CASSFEYEQYF
TGTGCCAGCAGCTTTGAGTACGAGCAGTACTTC
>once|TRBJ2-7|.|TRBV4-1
CASSQLSQGYEQYF
TGCGCCAGCAGCCAATTGAGTCAGGGCTACGAGCAGTACTTC
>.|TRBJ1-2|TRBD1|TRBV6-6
CASTGNRGEDTF
TGTGCCAGCACCGGTAACAGGGGGGAGGACACCTTC
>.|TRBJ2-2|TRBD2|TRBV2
CASKVPSGNTGELFF
TGTGCCAGCAAGGTACCTAGCGGGAACACCGGGGAGCTGTTTTTT
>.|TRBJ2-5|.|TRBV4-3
CASSQDSRSETQYF
TGCGCCAGCAGCCAAGATAGCCGCTCAGAGACCCAGTACTTC
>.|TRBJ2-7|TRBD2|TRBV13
CASSSLLAGGYEQYF
TGTGCCAGCAGCTCCCTGCTAGCGGGGGGCTACGAGCAGTACTTC
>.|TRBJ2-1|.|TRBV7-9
CATSVWGSNEQFF
TGTGCCACCTCGGTATGGGGTTCTAATGAGCAGTTCTTC
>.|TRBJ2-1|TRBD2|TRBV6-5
CASSYEVSGRGEQFF
TGTGCCAGCAGTTACGAGGTTAGCGGGAGAGGGGAGCAGTTCTTC
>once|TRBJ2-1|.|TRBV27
CASSRGNEQFF
TGTGCCAGCAGTCGCGGCAATGAGCAGTTCTTC
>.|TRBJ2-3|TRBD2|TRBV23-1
CASSHGGLEGLAERTDTQYF
TGCGCCAGCAGTCATGGCGGCCTCGAGGGACTAGCGGAGCGCACAGATACGCAGTATTTT
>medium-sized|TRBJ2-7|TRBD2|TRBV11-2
CASSSLAGTVYEQYF
TGTGCCAGCAGCTCCTTAGCGGGAACTGTCTACGAGCAGTACTTC
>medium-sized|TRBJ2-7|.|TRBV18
CASSPTPGYEQYF
TGTGCCAGCTCCCCCACCCCAGGGTACGAGCAGTACTTC
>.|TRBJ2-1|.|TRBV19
CASSIDLWRYEQFF
TGTGCCAGTAGTATAGATCTGTGGCGCTATGAGCAGTTCTTC